The subject of this entry is one TCR beta chain. The clone's antigen remains unknown. Per-base qualities were not stored, and no clone one base away is much larger. The data derive from a study of shared clonotypes between healthy human individuals (dated by TCRdb to the early 2020s). At the level of the whole study: The cohort comprised a couple of women and a few men aged 18 to 49 years. For each donor, three plates each were used for CD4 naive and CD4 memory, two plates were used for CD8 naive, and one plate was used for CD8 memory. To estimate repertoire size and how much clonotype sharing occurs between individuals, the study deeply sequenced the blood TCR repertoires of several healthy adults. To increase sequencing depth and limit assay-specific biases, different laboratories used diverse techniques to prepare libraries and sequence TCR repertoires. Per donor, leukapheresis produced somewhere between about 0.8 and 9 billion PBMCs.

The CDR3 sequence holds 13 residues, the cysteine and phenylalanine included. CDR3 DNA only is kept here, 39 bases in frame from base 1. The germline V gene gives CDR1 as SNHLY and CDR2 as FYNNEI. V was cut back by 10 bases and J by 3 bases, leaving a gap of 15 bases between them. Using the deep immunoSEQ assay, multiplex PCR amplified TCR CDR3 regions from genomic DNA. Extracted genomic DNA from each cell subset was distributed evenly across all wells of several immunoSEQ 96-well plates, and each plate was treated as a replicate. For sorted subsets, approximately 190 ng of genomic DNA, equivalent to around 29,000 T cell genomes, went into each replicate PCR. Purified libraries were quantified with a Qubit 3.0 fluorometer, sized on a Bioanalyzer 2100, and re-quantified with the KAPA Library Quantification kit. Every immunoSEQ 96-well plate was sequenced on a separate single-read 150-cycle Illumina NextSeq 550 flow cell. On the authors' methods: Because the immunoSEQ output included only junctional sequences and no quality scores, the filtering could not be the same as the filtering used for full-length reads. Sequences were annotated with PyIR, a Python wrapper for IgBLAST v1.9, and V/J genes and CDR3 were assigned using IMGT germline references. Reads were removed for weak V/J assignments (E-value above 1e-6), missing CDR3, stop codons, out-of-frame junctions, or ambiguous translated residues. V3J clonotypes were defined by identical inferred V gene, J gene, and CDR3 amino acid sequence. Percentage overlap between repertoires was computed as shared unique clonotypes divided by the size of the smaller repertoire. Repertoire richness was assessed with RTK rarefaction, the Chao1 estimator, and Recon v2.1 estimates of unobserved clonotypes. OLGA was used to compute generation probabilities for all TCRbeta clonotypes that the gDNA method yielded from a handful of donors. Imported from immuneACCESS, the table was reduced by TCRdb to in-frame sequences with V and J called. These copies leave out some clones; in studies compared against another copy, an unresolved V gene accounts for under half, and the cause of the remainder is not known. V and J calls plus clone size are reproduced from that table; the DNA served to infer D and trimming. This sample has 2 million to 2.5 million clones in its table, and roughly 94% of those were observed once. Together, the top ten hold 0.1% to 0.15% of the sample.

Donors were healthy HIV-negative adults with no recently reported acute infections or vaccinations. All donors were Caucasian adults living in Nashville, Tennessee, USA. CD4+ T cells were enriched through magnetic negative selection, after which naive cells were positively selected on CD45RA and the remaining negative fraction served as the memory subset. Blood was obtained by leukapheresis, after which PBMCs were separated by Ficoll-Histopaque density gradient centrifugation and cryopreserved in liquid nitrogen vapor phase. Analytical flow cytometry was used to check the purity and quantity of each magnetically sorted T cell population. Each sorted fraction had its genomic DNA isolated and then quantified by UV absorbance on a Nanodrop 2000c. Points the paper makes about the study in general: Compared with non-shared clonotypes, clonotypes shared by all four sorted-subset donors had higher generation probabilities. Only blood was sampled, and tissue TCR repertoires likely differ from those in blood. Estimated clonotype richness was generally larger for naive than for memory subsets. When a few donors were compared, the shared fraction of clonotypes was around 5.1% for naive CD4, less than 4% for naive CD8, roughly 2.5% for memory CD4, and under 0.5% for memory CD8. Pairwise subsampling led to the expectation that sequencing depth would affect the degree of clonotype sharing among donors. Even with the large sequencing depth, rarefaction of the sorted-subset datasets indicated that sequencing was incomplete. Because the study included only a small number of donors, the genetic and exposure-history diversity represented was limited.

This TCR came from a man aged 18 to 29 in good health. The chain uses TRBV2 and TRBJ1-1; a tentative D call is TRBD1 (5 bases match). What was sequenced was naive CD4+ T cells sorted from blood. What this sample's cell subset or site label stands for: CD45RA+ positively selected. The CDR3 loop reads CANTGTGDTEAFF. The sequenced DNA is TGTGCCAACACCGGGACCGGGGACACTGAAGCTTTCTTT.